The present TCR beta chain was sequenced within a study of OX40 agonist ivuxolimab in advanced cancers. The CDR3 has 17 residues. Trimming stripped 0 bases from V and 3 bases from J, with 12 bases between. Germline V gene data show CDR1 as MNHEY and CDR2 as SMNVEV (reference sequence). Produced via immunoSEQ multiplex PCR; TCRdb's table is partial and in-frame only. The table includes 77,000 or so clones, around 83% detected once. The receptor's source is an adult with an advanced solid tumor such as melanoma, head and neck, liver or kidney cancer. Sequenced here: CD4+ or CD8+ T cells sorted from blood, sampled in a trial of the OX40 agonist ivuxolimab. This chain links TRBV27 with TRBJ2-6; the D gene is possibly TRBD1 (6 bases). The CDR3 DNA reads as TGTGCCAGCAGTTTATCGAAATGGGGGCGTGGGGCCAACGTCCTGACTTTC. Protein sequence: CASSLSKWGRGANVLTF.